The present TCR beta chain was sequenced within a study of T cells in Graves' hyperthyroidism and ophthalmopathy. Amplification of TCR beta CDR3 regions was performed using RNA transcripts as template. First-round RT-PCR with HTBI primers amplified the TCR CDR3 region. Each CDR3 protein is one row after TCRdb ran MiXCR on the multiplex PCR reads. The data contain over 650,000 distinct CDR3 sequences, 45% of them seen just once; the ten biggest clones take up roughly 6.5%. The source material was peripheral blood or thyroid tissue (not recorded which). This sequence originates from an adult man with Graves' disease, either hyperthyroidism or ophthalmopathy (not recorded which).

The CDR3 coding sequence is TGTGCCAGCAGTCGGGTTGTTGCCGGGGAGCTGTTTTTT. It yields the protein CASSRVVAGELFF. V usage is TRBV11-2 and J usage is TRBJ2-2; unclear D gene. In germline, CDR1 is SGHAT, CDR2 FQNNGV. CDR3 length: 13 amino acids. V was trimmed by 6 bases and J by 6 bases, leaving 11 bases between them.